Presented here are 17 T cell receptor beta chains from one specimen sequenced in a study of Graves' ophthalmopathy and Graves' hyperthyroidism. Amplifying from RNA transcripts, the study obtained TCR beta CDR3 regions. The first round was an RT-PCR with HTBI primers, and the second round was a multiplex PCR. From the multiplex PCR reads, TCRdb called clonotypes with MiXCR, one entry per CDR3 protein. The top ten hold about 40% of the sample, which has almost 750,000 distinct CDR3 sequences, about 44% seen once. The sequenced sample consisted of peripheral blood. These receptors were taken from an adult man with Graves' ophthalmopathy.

The CDR3 protein is CASSDSSPGIGAFF. The CDR3 DNA reads TGTGCCAGCAGTGACTCGTCGCCCGGAATTGGGGCTTTCTTT. The V call is TRBV6-4, the J call TRBJ1-1; D uncertain. V lost 0 bases and J lost 11, with 16 bases in between. CDR1 and CDR2 from the germline V gene are MRHNA and SNTAGT. CDR3 size: 14 residues.

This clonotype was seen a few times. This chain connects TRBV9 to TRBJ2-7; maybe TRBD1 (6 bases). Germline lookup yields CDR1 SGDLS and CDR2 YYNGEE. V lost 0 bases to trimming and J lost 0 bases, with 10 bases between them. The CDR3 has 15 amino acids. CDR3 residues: CASSVGGQISYEQYF. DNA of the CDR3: TGTGCCAGCAGCGTAGGAGGACAGATCTCCTACGAGCAGTACTTC.

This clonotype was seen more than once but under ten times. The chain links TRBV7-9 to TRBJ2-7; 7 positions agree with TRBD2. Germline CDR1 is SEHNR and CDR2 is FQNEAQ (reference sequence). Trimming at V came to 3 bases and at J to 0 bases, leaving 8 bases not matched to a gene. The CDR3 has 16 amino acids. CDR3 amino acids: CASSLGASGYSYEQYF. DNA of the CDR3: TGTGCCAGCAGCTTGGGAGCTAGCGGTTACTCCTACGAGCAGTACTTC.

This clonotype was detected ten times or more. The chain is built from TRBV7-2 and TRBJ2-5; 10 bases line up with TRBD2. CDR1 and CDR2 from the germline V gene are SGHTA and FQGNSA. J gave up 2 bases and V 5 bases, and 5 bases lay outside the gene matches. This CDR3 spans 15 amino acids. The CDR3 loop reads CASSPRTSGQETQYF. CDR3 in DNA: TGTGCCAGCAGCCCCCGGACTAGCGGACAAGAGACCCAGTACTTC.

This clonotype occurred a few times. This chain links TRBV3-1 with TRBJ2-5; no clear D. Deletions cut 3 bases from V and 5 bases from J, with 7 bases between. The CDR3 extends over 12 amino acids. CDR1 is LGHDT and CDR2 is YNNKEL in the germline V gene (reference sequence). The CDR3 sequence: CASSQYGETQYF. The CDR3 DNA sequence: TGTGCCAGCAGCCAGTACGGGGAGACCCAGTACTTC.

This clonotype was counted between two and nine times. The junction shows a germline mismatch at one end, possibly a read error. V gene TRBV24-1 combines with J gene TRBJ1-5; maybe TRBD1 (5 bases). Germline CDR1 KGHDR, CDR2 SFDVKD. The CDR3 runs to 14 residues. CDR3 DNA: TGTGCCAGCAGTGAGGGGTCAGGGAATCAGCCCCAGCATTTT. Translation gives CASSEGSGNQPQHF.

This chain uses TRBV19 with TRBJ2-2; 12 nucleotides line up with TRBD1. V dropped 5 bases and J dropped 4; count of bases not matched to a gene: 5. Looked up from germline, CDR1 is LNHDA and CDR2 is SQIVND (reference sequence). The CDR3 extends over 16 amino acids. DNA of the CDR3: TGTGCCAGTAGTCCCCGGGACAGGGGGCTCACCGGGGAGCTGTTTTTT. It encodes CASSPRDRGLTGELFF.

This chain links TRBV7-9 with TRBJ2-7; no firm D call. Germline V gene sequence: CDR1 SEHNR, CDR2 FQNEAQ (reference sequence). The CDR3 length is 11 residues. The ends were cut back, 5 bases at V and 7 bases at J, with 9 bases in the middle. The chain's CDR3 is CASSPHREQYF. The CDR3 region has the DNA TGTGCCAGCAGCCCCCACAGAGAGCAGTACTTC.

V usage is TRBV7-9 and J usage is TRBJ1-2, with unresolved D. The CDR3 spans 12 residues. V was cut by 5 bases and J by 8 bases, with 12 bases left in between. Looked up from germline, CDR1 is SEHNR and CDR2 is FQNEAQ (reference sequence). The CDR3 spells CASSNGWTGYTF. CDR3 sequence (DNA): TGTGCCAGCAGCAATGGATGGACGGGCTACACCTTC.

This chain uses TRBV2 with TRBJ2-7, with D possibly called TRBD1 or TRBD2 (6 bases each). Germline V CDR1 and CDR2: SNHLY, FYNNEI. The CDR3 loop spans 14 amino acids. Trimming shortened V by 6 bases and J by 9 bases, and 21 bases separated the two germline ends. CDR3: CASRIGGGTDTQYF. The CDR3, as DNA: TGTGCCAGCAGAATAGGGGGAGGAACAGATACGCAGTACTTC.

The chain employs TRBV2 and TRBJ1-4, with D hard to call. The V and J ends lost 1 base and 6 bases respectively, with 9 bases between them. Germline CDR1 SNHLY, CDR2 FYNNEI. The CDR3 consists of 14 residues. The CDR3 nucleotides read TGTGCCAGCAGTGAAGGAGGCGTAGATGAAAAACTGTTTTTT. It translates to CASSEGGVDEKLFF.

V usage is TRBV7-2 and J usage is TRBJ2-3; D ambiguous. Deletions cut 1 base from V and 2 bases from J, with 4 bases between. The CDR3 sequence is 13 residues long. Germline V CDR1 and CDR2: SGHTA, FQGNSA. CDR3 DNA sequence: TGTGCCAGCAGCTTAGGGGCCACAGATACGCAGTATTTT. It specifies CASSLGATDTQYF.

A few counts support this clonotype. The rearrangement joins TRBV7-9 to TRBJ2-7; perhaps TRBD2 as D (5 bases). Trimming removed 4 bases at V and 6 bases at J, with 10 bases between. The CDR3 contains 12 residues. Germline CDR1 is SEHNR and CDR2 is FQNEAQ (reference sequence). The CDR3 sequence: CASSSRGSEQYF. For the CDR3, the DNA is TGTGCCAGCAGCTCAAGAGGGAGCGAGCAGTACTTC.

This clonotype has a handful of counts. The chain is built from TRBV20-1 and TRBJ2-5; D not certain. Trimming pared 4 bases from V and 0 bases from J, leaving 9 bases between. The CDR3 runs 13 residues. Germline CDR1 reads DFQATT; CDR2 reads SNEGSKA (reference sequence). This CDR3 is CSAIRMYQETQYF. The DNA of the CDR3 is TGCAGTGCTATACGGATGTACCAAGAGACCCAGTACTTC.

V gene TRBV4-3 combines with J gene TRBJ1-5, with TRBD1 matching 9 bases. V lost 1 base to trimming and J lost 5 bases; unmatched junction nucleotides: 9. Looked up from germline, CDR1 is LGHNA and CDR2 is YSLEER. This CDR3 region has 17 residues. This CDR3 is CASSQGKGRDRDQPQHF. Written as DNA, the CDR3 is TGCGCCAGCAGCCAAGGAAAGGGCCGGGACAGGGATCAGCCCCAGCATTTT.

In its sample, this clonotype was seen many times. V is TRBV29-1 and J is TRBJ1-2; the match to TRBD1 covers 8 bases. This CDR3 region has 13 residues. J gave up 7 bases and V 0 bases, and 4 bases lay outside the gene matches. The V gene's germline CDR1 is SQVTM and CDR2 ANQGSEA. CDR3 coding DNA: TGCAGCGTTGAAGACAGGGGGCAGGGTGGCTACACCTTC. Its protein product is CSVEDRGQGGYTF.

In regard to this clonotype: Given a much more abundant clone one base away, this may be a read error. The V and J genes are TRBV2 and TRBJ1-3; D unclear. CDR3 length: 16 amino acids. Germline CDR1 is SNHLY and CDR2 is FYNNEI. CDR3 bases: TGTGCCGGCAGTGAGAGTAGGAGGAGGTCTGGAAACACCATATATTTT. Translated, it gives CAGSESRRRSGNTIYF. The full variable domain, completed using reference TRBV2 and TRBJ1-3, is EPEVTQTPSHQVTQMGQEVILRCVPISNHLYFYWYRQILGQKVEFLVSFYNNEISEKSEIFDDQFSVERPDGSNFTLKIRSTKLEDSAMYFCAGSESRRRSGNTIYFGEGSWLTVV.